This entry describes one T cell receptor beta chain. This entry belongs to a study of blood T cell repertoires in COVID-19. Across the whole study: Acute and convalescent COVID-19 specimens originated in the United States, Italy and Spain. PBMCs, B-cell-depleted T cells, or T cells were the source of the cDNA or gDNA that made up the material.

There are 14 residues in the CDR3. CDR1 and CDR2 (germline): KGHDR, SFDVKD. Deletions cut 4 bases from V and 7 bases from J, with 13 bases between. As handled by the study authors: Reference gene primers were amplified, and this amplification served to estimate nucleated cell counts. Generated by immunoSEQ multiplex PCR, the TCRdb table keeps only in-frame clones and is missing some. V and J calls plus clone size are reproduced from that table; the DNA served to infer D and trimming. The sample carries about 90,000 clones, about 91% recorded once. The chain uses TRBV24-1 and TRBJ2-4; no firm D call. This receptor was obtained from a man in his 60s with acute or convalescent COVID-19. The sample comprised peripheral blood. In nucleotides, the CDR3 is TGTGCCACCAGTGACCTAGGTGAGAGGAACATTCAGTACTTC. Encoded protein: CATSDLGERNIQYF.